Presented here are 19 T cell receptor beta chains from one specimen sequenced in a study of shared clonotypes between healthy human individuals. Using immunoSEQ multiplex PCR, the repertoire was profiled, and TCRdb retains in-frame clones only, with some absent. Among approximately 640,000 clones listed, about 92% were seen once. The sequenced material came from memory CD8+ T cells from PBMCs. Documented subset: CD45RO+ cells pooled with CCR7-negative TemRA cells. The origin of the receptors is a man aged 18 to 30 in good health. Some clones in this sample may be carry-over from other donors' samples.

The CDR3 sequence is CASSDSLLAGESVTGELFF. Here the CDR3 DNA reads TGTGCCAGCAGTGACTCATTACTAGCGGGAGAATCGGTCACCGGGGAGCTGTTTTTT. This sequence joins TRBV6-4 and TRBJ2-2, with 11 bases identical to TRBD2. The CDR3 is made up of 19 amino acids. The trim removed 0 bases at V and 4 bases at J, leaving 10 bases unmatched. In germline, CDR1 is MRHNA, CDR2 SNTAGT.

V gene TRBV10-1 combines with J gene TRBJ1-1; no firm D call. This CDR3 has 13 residues. The V and J ends lost 0 bases and 6 bases respectively, with 8 bases between them. The germline gives CDR1 WNHNN, CDR2 SYGVQD (reference sequence). CDR3 sequence (DNA): TGCGCCAGCAGTGAGTCTAGCCTCGCTGAAGCTTTCTTT. It codes for CASSESSLAEAFF.

There are a few counts of this clone. This chain joins TRBV9 and TRBJ2-1; maybe TRBD2 (6 bases). Per germline, CDR1 SGDLS and CDR2 YYNGEE. The ends were cut back, 3 bases at V and 8 bases at J, with 21 bases in the middle. This CDR3 is built from 16 residues. Here the CDR3 DNA reads TGTGCCAGCAGCGCCCATCCCCGGGACTCGAGGGATGAGCAGTTCTTC. Translating it yields CASSAHPRDSRDEQFF.

The chain joins TRBV27 to TRBJ2-7; TRBD2 matches 7 bases. Germline V gene sequence: CDR1 MNHEY, CDR2 SMNVEV (reference sequence). V shed 5 bases and J 3 bases; nucleotides not matched to a gene: 10. The CDR3 covers 15 residues. The CDR3 region is CASSASGGGVYEQYF. Here the CDR3 DNA reads TGTGCCAGCAGTGCGTCGGGAGGCGGCGTCTACGAGCAGTACTTC.

V gene TRBV28 combines with J gene TRBJ2-1; 8 bases agree with TRBD1. Germline CDR1 MDHEN, CDR2 SYDVKM. The ends lost 8 bases at V and 9 bases at J; junction bases unmatched: 15. The CDR3 covers 15 residues. CDR3 DNA: TGTGCCAGCCGTGGCCCAGTGGACAGGGAAGGTGAGCAGTTCTTC. It yields the protein CASRGPVDREGEQFF.

The chain employs TRBV15 and TRBJ2-1; TRBD2 might be the D (5 bases). Looked up from germline, CDR1 is LNHNV and CDR2 is YYDKDF (reference sequence). Trimming shortened V by 5 bases and J by 1 base, and 15 bases separated the two germline ends. The CDR3 consists of 16 residues. Written as DNA, the CDR3 is TGTGCCACCAGCCAAAGGCGGGCTCGTTCCTACAATGAGCAGTTCTTC. It specifies CATSQRRARSYNEQFF.

The chain recombines TRBV4-3 with TRBJ2-1; D is unclear. The germline gives CDR1 LGHNA, CDR2 YSLEER. CDR3 length equals 15 residues. V was shortened by 0 bases and J by 0 bases, with 6 bases between the two germline ends. The CDR3 coding sequence is TGCGCCAGCAGCCAAGAATTTAGCTCCTACAATGAGCAGTTCTTC. Its translation: CASSQEFSSYNEQFF.

The genes are TRBV4-1 and TRBJ1-3; D not resolved. Between the trimmed V and J ends, which lost 7 bases and 2 bases, there was a span of 6 bases. This CDR3 has 12 amino acids. Looked up from germline, CDR1 is MGHRA and CDR2 is YSYEKL. The CDR3 loop reads CASTNPGNTIYF. The CDR3 nucleotides read TGCGCCAGCACGAACCCTGGAAACACCATATATTTT.

The rearrangement links TRBV7-9 to TRBJ2-7; D is possibly TRBD1 or TRBD2 (5 bases each). The CDR3 runs to 15 residues. Germline V gene sequence: CDR1 SEHNR, CDR2 FQNEAQ (reference sequence). The germline V and J ends were trimmed by 5 bases and 0 bases, with 14 bases remaining between them. The CDR3 DNA reads as TGTGCCAGCAGCCCCGGGGCCACTAGCTCCTACGAGCAGTACTTC. As protein: CASSPGATSSYEQYF.

For this clone: Other DNA sequences in the sample encode the same CDR3. J is TRBJ2-1 and V is TRBV7-9, with D possibly being TRBD2 (5 bases). The length of the CDR3 is 13 residues. CDR1 and CDR2 (germline): SEHNR, FQNEAQ (reference sequence). Trimming took off 1 base at V and 6 bases at J, with 7 bases between the two ends. The CDR3 sequence: CASSLGGVNEQFF. The CDR3 coding sequence is TGTGCCAGCAGCTTAGGGGGAGTCAATGAGCAGTTCTTC. The whole variable domain, filled in from reference TRBV7-9 and TRBJ2-1, reads DTGVSQNPRHKITKRGQNVTFRCDPISEHNRLYWYRQTLGQGPEFLTYFQNEAQLEKSRLLSDRFSAERPKGSFSTLEIQRTEQGDSAMYLCASSLGGVNEQFFGPGTRLTVL.

This clone showed up just once. This chain uses TRBV19 with TRBJ1-5; the D is unclear. The V gene lost 7 bases and the J gene lost 6 bases, with 16 bases spanning the gap. Germline CDR1 and CDR2: LNHDA and SQIVND (reference sequence). The CDR3 totals 14 residues. CDR3 loop: CASIDLAGSQPQHF. The DNA for the CDR3 is TGTGCCAGTATTGATTTAGCGGGGTCTCAGCCCCAGCATTTT.

The chain carries TRBV15 and TRBJ1-5; TRBD1 is a possible D gene (5 bases). This CDR3 is 14 amino acids long. Looked up from germline, CDR1 is LNHNV and CDR2 is YYDKDF (reference sequence). Trimming pared 7 bases from V and 4 bases from J, leaving 14 bases between. CDR3 loop: CATNRPGQNQPQHF. CDR3 nucleotide sequence: TGTGCCACCAACAGGCCGGGTCAAAATCAGCCCCAGCATTTT.

V and J are TRBV27 and TRBJ1-4; the D is unclear. CDR3 size: 15 residues. Deletions cut 0 bases from V and 1 base from J, with 6 bases between. Germline values: CDR1 MNHEY, CDR2 SMNVEV (reference sequence). CDR3 in amino acids: CASSLSRGTNEKLFF. CDR3 bases: TGTGCCAGCAGTTTATCCCGGGGAACTAATGAAAAACTGTTTTTT.

The V gene is TRBV5-6, the J gene TRBJ2-3; no reliable D call. The CDR3 is made up of 13 amino acids. The V gene lost 2 bases and the J gene lost 6 bases, with 10 bases spanning the gap. CDR1 and CDR2 from the germline V gene are SGHDT and YYEEEE. CDR3 DNA: TGTGCCAGCAGCTTCTCCCCTTCTGATACGCAGTATTTT. Protein: CASSFSPSDTQYF.

The J gene is TRBJ2-7, the V gene TRBV7-2, with 7 bases aligning to TRBD1. Germline CDR1 reads SGHTA; CDR2 reads FQGNSA. V lost 5 bases and J lost 3; bases outside the gene matches: 10. The CDR3 runs to 15 residues. CDR3 bases: TGTGCCAGCAGCGTGAGGACAGGCAACCTCTACGAGCAGTACTTC. It translates to CASSVRTGNLYEQYF.

The V and J genes are TRBV10-3 and TRBJ2-7; D not resolved. V was cut by 3 bases and J by 2 bases, with 8 bases left in between. The CDR3 spans 13 residues. Per the germline V gene, CDR1 is ENHRY and CDR2 is SYGVKD. Here the CDR3 reads CAISDPTAYEQYF. DNA for the CDR3: TGTGCCATCAGTGATCCCACCGCCTACGAGCAGTACTTC.

This clone was seen a few times. The rearrangement joins TRBV5-4 to TRBJ1-2; no clear D. The CDR3 consists of 12 residues. The germline CDR1 and CDR2 sequences are SGHNT and YYREEE (reference sequence). Deletions cut 4 bases from V and 8 bases from J, with 12 bases between. The CDR3 loop reads CASSPWTEGYTF. DNA of the CDR3: TGTGCCAGCAGCCCATGGACTGAGGGCTACACCTTC.

V and J are TRBV27 and TRBJ2-7; TRBD2 aligns across 9 bases. The CDR3 runs to 14 residues. Germline trimming cut 5 bases from V and 3 bases from J; bases unmatched to any gene: 5. CDR1 MNHEY and CDR2 SMNVEV come from the germline V gene (reference sequence). The CDR3 is CASSASGNNYEQYF. As DNA, the CDR3 is TGTGCCAGCAGTGCTAGCGGGAACAACTACGAGCAGTACTTC.

The V call is TRBV10-3, the J call TRBJ1-1; 7 bases are a match to TRBD1. Looked up from germline, CDR1 is ENHRY and CDR2 is SYGVKD. The V segment lost 10 bases and the J segment 3 bases; nucleotides outside the gene matches: 14. This CDR3 is built from 15 residues. CDR3 in DNA: TGTGCCAGCGGGGCAGACCGGGACAGTCACACTGAAGCTTTCTTT. Amino acids: CASGADRDSHTEAFF.